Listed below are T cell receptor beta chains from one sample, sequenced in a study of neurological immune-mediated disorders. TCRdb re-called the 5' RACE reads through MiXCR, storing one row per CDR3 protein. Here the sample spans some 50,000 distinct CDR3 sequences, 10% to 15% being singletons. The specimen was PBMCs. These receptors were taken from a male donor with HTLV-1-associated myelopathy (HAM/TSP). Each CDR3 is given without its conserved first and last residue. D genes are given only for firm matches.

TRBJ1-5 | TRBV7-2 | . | AIQDGNSNQPQH
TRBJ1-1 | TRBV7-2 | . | ASSLDRGLSLDTEAF
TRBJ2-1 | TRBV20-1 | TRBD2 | SARGGIGAESHNEQF
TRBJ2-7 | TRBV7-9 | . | ASSLLGYEQY
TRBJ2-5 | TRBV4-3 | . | ASSQDPAGRQETQY
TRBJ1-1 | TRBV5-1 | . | ASSTEGGRTEAF
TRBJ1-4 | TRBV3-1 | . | ASSHGGPVEKLF
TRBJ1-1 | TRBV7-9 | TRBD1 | ASSLLSGQGAF
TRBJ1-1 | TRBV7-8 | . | ASSLSGPNTEAF
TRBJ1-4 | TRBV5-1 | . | DSSQPGGGNEKLF
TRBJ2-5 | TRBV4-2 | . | ASSHIKETQY
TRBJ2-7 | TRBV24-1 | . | AKSRWVAEQY
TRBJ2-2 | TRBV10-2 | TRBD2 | ASMVAGGLTGELF
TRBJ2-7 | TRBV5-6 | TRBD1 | ASSSRGSSYEQY
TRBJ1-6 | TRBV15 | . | ATSRDLPNNSPLH
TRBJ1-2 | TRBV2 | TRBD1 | ASSGTGGYGYT
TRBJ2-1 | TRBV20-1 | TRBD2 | SARSTSAWQF
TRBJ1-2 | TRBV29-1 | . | SVGSNYGYT
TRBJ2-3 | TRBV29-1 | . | SVAVLGSTDTQY
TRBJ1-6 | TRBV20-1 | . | SARTFSQSSYNSPLH
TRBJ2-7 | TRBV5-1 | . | ASSLVGPWSSYEQY
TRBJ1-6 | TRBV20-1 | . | SASSSERVNSPLH
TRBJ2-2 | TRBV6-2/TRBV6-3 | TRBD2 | ASRTSGANTGELF
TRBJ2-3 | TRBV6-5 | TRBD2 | ASRRTSGSTDTQY
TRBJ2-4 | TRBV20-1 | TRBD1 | SARDDREPAKNIQY
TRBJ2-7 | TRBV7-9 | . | ASSSPPASYEQY
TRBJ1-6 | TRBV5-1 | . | ASSLDEVIGTLH
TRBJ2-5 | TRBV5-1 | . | ASSLGPGTQQETQY
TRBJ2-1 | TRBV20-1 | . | SARFTYNEQF
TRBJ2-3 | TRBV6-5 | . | ASSFAIAGYTDTQY
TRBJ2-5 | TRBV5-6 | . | ASSPGTSGAQY
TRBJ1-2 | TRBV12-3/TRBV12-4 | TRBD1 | ASSLSGTGIYGYT
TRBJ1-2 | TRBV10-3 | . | AISVGGPNLNYGYT
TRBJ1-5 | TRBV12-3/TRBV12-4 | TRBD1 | ASTGGIGNQPQH
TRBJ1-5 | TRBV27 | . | ASSPIRDGNQPQH
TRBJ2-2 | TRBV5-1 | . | ASSLEGAGELF
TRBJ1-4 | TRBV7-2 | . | ASSFSLNEKLF
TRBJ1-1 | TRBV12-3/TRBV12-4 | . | ASSFARGGEAF
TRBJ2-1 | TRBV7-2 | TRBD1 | ASSIFRDRQF
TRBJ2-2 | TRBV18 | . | ASSPVMIYTGELF
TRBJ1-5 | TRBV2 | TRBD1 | ASNDMGTGRKPQH
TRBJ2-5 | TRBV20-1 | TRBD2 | SARPSGGEQETQY
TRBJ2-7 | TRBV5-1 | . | ASSLDGRGYEQY
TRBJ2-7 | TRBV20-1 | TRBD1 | SADRGLSYEQY
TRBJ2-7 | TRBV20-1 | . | SARDQRVPYEQY
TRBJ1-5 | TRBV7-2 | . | ASSPRDGRMEAQH
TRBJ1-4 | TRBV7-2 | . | ASSLREKLF
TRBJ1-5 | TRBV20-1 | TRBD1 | SAGTGWNQPQH
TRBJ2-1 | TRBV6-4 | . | ASSDSGRYNEQF
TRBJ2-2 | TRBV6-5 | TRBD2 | ASSFSGGTGELF
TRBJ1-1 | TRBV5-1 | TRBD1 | ASSSRQGVNTEAF
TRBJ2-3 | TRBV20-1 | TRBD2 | SARDPLTSGGVSYPSTDTQY
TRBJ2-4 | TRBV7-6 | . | ASSPGAGWDKNIQY
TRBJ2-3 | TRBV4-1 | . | ASSLQGFPQY
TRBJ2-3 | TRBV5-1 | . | ASSFEAGTDTQY
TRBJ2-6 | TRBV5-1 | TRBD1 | ASSSSGTDSGANVLT
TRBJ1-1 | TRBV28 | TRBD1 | ASGTGTGVTEAF